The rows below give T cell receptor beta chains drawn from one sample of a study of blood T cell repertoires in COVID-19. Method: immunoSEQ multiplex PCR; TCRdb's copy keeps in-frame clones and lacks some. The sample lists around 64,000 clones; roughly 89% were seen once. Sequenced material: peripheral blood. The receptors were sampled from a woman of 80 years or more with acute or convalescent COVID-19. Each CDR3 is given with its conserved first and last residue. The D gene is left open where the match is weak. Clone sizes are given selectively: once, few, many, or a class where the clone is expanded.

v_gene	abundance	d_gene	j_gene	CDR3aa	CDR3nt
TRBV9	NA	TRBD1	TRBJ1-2	CASSVSTGGAVGYTF	TGTGCCAGCAGCGTTTCCACAGGGGGCGCGGTCGGCTACACCTTC
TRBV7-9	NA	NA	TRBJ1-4	CASTPVQGRITNEKLFF	TGTGCCAGCACCCCGGTACAGGGACGTATAACTAATGAAAAACTGTTTTTT
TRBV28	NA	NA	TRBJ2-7	CASRGSRSEQYF	TGTGCCAGCAGAGGTAGTCGGAGCGAGCAGTACTTC
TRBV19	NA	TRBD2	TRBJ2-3	CASSIRGLAGVPADTQYF	TGTGCCAGTAGTATCCGGGGACTAGCGGGAGTTCCGGCAGATACGCAGTATTTT
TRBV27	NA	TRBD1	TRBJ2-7	CASSLLTGQGPSYEQYF	TGTGCCAGCAGTTTATTGACTGGACAGGGGCCTTCCTACGAGCAGTACTTC
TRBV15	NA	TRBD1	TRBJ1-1	CATSRQGGNTEAFF	TGTGCCACCAGCAGACAGGGGGGGAACACTGAAGCTTTCTTT
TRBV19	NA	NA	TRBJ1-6	CASSIEDYNSPLHF	TGTGCCAGTAGTATCGAGGATTATAATTCACCCCTCCACTTT
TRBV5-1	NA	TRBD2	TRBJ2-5	CASSLVSGSGETQYF	TGCGCCAGCAGCTTGGTTAGCGGGAGTGGGGAGACCCAGTACTTC
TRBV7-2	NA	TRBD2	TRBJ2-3	CASSPASLGGIGTQYF	TGTGCCAGCAGCCCCGCTTCGCTGGGGGGGATAGGTACGCAGTATTTT
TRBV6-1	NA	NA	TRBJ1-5	CASSGQANSFNNQPQHF	TGTGCCAGCAGTGGACAGGCCAATTCTTTCAACAATCAGCCCCAGCATTTT
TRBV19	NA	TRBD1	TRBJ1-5	CASSDRGNQPQHF	TGTGCCAGTAGCGACAGGGGGAATCAGCCCCAGCATTTT
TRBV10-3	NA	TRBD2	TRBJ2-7	CAISWGLAGVAEQYF	TGTGCCATCAGTTGGGGACTAGCGGGAGTAGCCGAGCAGTACTTC
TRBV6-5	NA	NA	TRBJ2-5	CASSYRQGYQETQYF	TGTGCCAGCAGTTACCGTCAGGGGTACCAAGAGACCCAGTACTTC
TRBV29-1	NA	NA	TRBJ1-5	CSVGDNNQPQHF	TGCAGCGTTGGGGACAACAATCAGCCCCAGCATTTT
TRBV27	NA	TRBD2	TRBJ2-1	CASSFWEGRKFF	TGTGCCAGCAGTTTCTGGGAGGGTAGGAAATTCTTC
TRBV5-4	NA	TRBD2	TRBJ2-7	CASSRGLAGEEQYF	TGTGCCAGCTCGCGGGGACTAGCGGGAGAGGAGCAGTACTTC
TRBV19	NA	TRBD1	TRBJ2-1	CASSIEDRSYNEQFF	TGTGCCAGTAGTATCGAGGACAGGAGTTACAATGAGCAGTTCTTC
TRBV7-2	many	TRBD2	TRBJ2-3	CASSFLAGGTDTQYF	TGTGCCAGCAGCTTCCTAGCGGGGGGCACAGATACGCAGTATTTT
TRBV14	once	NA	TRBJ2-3	CASSQDLRTDTQYF	TGTGCCAGCAGCCAAGATCTGAGGACAGATACGCAGTATTTT
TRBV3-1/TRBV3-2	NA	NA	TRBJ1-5	CASSQGTGSQPQHF	TGTGCCAGCAGCCAAGGCACAGGGTCTCAGCCCCAGCATTTT
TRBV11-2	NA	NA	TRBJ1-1	CASSLEGRAQAFF	TGTGCCAGCAGCTTAGAGGGGAGGGCCCAAGCTTTCTTT
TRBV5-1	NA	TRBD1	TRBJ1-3	CASSLQQGAGNTIYF	TGCGCCAGCAGCCTTCAACAGGGGGCTGGAAACACCATATATTTT
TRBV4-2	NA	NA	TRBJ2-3	CASSQDTRGGTQYF	TGTGCCAGCAGCCAAGATACGCGAGGTGGTACGCAGTATTTT
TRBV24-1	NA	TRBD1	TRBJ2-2	CATRSQGRPGELFF	TGTGCCACCAGATCACAGGGGCGGCCCGGGGAGCTGTTTTTT
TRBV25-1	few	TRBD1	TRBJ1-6	CASTGQGYNSPLHF	TGTGCCAGCACGGGACAGGGGTATAATTCACCCCTCCACTTT
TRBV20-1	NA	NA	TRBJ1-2	CSAQRGGYTF	TGCAGTGCGCAAAGGGGGGGCTACACCTTC
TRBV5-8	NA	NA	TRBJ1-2	CASSSGGRYGYTF	TGTGCCAGCAGCTCTGGGGGCCGCTATGGCTACACCTTC
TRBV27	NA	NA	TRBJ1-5	CASSLWAGAPRNQPQHF	TGTGCCAGCAGTTTATGGGCAGGGGCACCACGCAATCAGCCCCAGCATTTT
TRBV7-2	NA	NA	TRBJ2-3	CASRAGADTQYF	TGTGCCAGCAGGGCGGGTGCAGATACGCAGTATTTT
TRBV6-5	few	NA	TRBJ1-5	CASSRVGSNQPQHF	TGTGCCAGCAGTCGGGTTGGGAGCAATCAGCCCCAGCATTTT
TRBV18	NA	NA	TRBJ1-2	CASSPPLWEGGGYTF	TGTGCCAGCTCACCACCCCTATGGGAGGGCGGTGGCTACACCTTC
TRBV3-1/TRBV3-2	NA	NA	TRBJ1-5	CASSLGPGGNQPQHF	TGTGCCAGCAGCCTGGGTCCGGGAGGCAATCAGCCCCAGCATTTT
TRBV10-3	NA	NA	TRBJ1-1	CAITQTEFAEAFF	TGTGCCATCACCCAAACAGAGTTCGCTGAAGCTTTCTTT
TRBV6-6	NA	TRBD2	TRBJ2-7	CASSTGGFPSYEQYF	TGTGCCAGCAGTACCGGGGGGTTTCCCTCCTACGAGCAGTACTTC
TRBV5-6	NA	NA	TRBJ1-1	CASSLMDRVNTEAFF	TGTGCCAGCAGCTTGATGGATCGGGTGAACACTGAAGCTTTCTTT
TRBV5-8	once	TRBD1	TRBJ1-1	CASSLGGTGPTRAFF	TGTGCCAGCAGCTTGGGCGGGACAGGCCCTACCCGAGCTTTCTTT
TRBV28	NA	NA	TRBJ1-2	CASRRGTSRGYTF	TGTGCCAGCAGGCGGGGGACCTCGAGGGGCTACACCTTC
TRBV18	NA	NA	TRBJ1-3	CASSPYRDGSGNTIYF	TGTGCCAGCTCACCATACAGGGACGGCTCTGGAAACACCATATATTTT
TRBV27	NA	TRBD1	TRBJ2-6	CASSFDDRASGANVLTF	TGTGCCAGCAGTTTTGATGACAGGGCCTCTGGGGCCAACGTCCTGACTTTC
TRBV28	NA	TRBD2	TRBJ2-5	CASSLWSSGEETQYF	TGTGCCAGCAGTTTATGGTCTAGCGGGGAGGAGACCCAGTACTTC
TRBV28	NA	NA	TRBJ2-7	CASSSGRDYEQYF	TGTGCCAGCAGTTCCGGACGGGACTACGAGCAGTACTTC
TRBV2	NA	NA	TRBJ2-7	CASSTPMESEQYF	TGTGCCAGCAGTACGCCAATGGAGTCCGAGCAGTACTTC
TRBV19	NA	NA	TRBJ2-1	CASSISGGRYNEQFF	TGTGCCAGTAGTATAAGTGGGGGCCGTTACAATGAGCAGTTCTTC
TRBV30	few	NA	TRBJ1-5	CAWSGAGTNQPQHF	TGTGCCTGGAGTGGAGCAGGTACCAATCAGCCCCAGCATTTT
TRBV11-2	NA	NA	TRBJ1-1	CASSLALRGTEAFF	TGTGCCAGCAGCTTAGCCCTCAGGGGCACTGAAGCTTTCTTT
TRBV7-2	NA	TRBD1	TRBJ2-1	CASSLVADRGPSREQFF	TGTGCCAGCAGCTTAGTCGCGGACAGGGGGCCTTCTAGGGAGCAGTTCTTC
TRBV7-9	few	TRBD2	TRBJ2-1	CASSLIRLADVSSYNEQFF	TGTGCCAGCAGCTTAATAAGACTAGCGGATGTCAGCTCCTACAATGAGCAGTTCTTC
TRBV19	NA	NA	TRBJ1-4	CASSRTDDEKLFF	TGTGCCAGTAGTAGGACAGATGATGAAAAACTGTTTTTT
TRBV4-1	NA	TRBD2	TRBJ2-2	CASSQLAGGPGGELFF	TGCGCCAGCAGCCAACTAGCGGGGGGGCCCGGCGGGGAGCTGTTTTTT
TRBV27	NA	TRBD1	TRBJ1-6	CASSTIGQGYNSPLHF	TGTGCCAGCAGTACGATAGGACAGGGTTATAATTCACCCCTCCACTTT
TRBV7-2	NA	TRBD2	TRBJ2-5	CASSFTSGGETQYF	TGTGCCAGCAGCTTTACTAGCGGGGGGGAGACCCAGTACTTC
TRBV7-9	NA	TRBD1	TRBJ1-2	CASIKDRVLPTGYTF	TGTGCCAGCATAAAGGACAGGGTTTTACCTACGGGCTACACCTTC
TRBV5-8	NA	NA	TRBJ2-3	CASSPTGITDTQYF	TGTGCCAGCAGCCCCACGGGGATCACAGATACGCAGTATTTT